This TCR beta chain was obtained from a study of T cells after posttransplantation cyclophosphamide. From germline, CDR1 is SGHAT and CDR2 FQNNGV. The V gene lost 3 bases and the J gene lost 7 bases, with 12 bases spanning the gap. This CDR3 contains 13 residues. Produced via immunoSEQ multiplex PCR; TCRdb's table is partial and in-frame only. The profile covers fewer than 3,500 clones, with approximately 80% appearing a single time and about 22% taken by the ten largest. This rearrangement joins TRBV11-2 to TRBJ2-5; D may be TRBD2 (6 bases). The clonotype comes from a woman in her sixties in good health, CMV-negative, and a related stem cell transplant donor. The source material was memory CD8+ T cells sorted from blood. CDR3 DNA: TGTGCCAGCAGCTTTGGCGGGATATGGACCCAGTACTTC. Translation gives CASSFGGIWTQYF.